This record looks at one T cell receptor beta chain sequence and its context. Its antigen is as yet unknown. The V gene's germline CDR1 is SGDLS and CDR2 YYNGEE. CDR3 size: 15 residues. The junction had 3 bases not matched to a gene; V was cut back by 3 bases and J by 0 bases. Amplification used 60 Vbeta primers and 13 Jbeta primers. Per the authors' pipeline: Later, an analysis found roughly 80 million unique TCR beta chains, and roughly 10 million of these were shared. TCRdb keeps only in-frame clones here, not all; method: immunoSEQ multiplex PCR. V, J and clone size reflect that table, while D and trimming were determined from the DNA. The table includes 100,000 to 150,000 clones, about 81% detected once. The record originates from a study of cytomegalovirus exposure and HLA in healthy donors. Study results and limitations: Specificity of three CMV-associated chains for CMV antigens was verified in vitro.

Sequenced: PBMCs. This receptor was taken from a woman aged 40 to 49 in good health and CMV-seropositive. This rearrangement joins TRBV9 to TRBJ2-1; 7 bases match TRBD2. The CDR3 here is CASSAGGSSYNEQFF. The CDR3 DNA reads TGTGCCAGCAGCGCCGGGGGGAGCTCCTACAATGAGCAGTTCTTC.